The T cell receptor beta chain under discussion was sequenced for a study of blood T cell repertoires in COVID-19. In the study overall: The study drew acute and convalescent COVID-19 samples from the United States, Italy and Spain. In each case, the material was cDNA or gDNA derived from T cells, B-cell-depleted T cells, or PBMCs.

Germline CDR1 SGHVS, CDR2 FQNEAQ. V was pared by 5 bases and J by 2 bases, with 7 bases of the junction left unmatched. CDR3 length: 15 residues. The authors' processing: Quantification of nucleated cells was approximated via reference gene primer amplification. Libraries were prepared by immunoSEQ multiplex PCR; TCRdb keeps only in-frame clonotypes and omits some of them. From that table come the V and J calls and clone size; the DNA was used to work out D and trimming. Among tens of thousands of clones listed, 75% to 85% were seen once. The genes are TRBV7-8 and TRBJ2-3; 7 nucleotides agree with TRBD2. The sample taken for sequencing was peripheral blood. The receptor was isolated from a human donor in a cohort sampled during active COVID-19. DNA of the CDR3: TGTGCCAGCAGCCAGCGGCGGGAGTCCACAGATACGCAGTATTTT. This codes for CASSQRRESTDTQYF.